What follows is one T cell receptor (beta chain) and its context. No antigen is known for it. The sample comes from a study of T-cell memory formation after mild COVID-19. TCRdb recomputed calls from the 5' RACE reads with MiXCR, one row per CDR3 protein. The table shows about 82,000 distinct CDR3 sequences, with roughly 13% occurring only once. Study-wide findings and caveats: Whether second-wave clones peaking at day 37 were SARS-CoV-2 specific went unconfirmed.

The CDR3 extends over 13 amino acids. Germline V gene sequence: CDR1 MNHEY, CDR2 SVGAGI. The ends were cut back, 6 bases at V and 4 bases at J, with 11 bases in the middle. The sequence was obtained from a man between 18 and 35 years old who had mild COVID-19 (a few samples of this study predate the infection). Cell type and time point are not known. The sample was PBMCs or a T cell subset sorted from them (not recorded which). V is TRBV6-5 and J is TRBJ2-3; the D gene is possibly TRBD2 (7 bases). CDR3 residues: CASRRGAADTQYF. The CDR3 coding sequence is TGTGCCAGCAGACGGGGGGCGGCAGATACGCAGTATTTT.